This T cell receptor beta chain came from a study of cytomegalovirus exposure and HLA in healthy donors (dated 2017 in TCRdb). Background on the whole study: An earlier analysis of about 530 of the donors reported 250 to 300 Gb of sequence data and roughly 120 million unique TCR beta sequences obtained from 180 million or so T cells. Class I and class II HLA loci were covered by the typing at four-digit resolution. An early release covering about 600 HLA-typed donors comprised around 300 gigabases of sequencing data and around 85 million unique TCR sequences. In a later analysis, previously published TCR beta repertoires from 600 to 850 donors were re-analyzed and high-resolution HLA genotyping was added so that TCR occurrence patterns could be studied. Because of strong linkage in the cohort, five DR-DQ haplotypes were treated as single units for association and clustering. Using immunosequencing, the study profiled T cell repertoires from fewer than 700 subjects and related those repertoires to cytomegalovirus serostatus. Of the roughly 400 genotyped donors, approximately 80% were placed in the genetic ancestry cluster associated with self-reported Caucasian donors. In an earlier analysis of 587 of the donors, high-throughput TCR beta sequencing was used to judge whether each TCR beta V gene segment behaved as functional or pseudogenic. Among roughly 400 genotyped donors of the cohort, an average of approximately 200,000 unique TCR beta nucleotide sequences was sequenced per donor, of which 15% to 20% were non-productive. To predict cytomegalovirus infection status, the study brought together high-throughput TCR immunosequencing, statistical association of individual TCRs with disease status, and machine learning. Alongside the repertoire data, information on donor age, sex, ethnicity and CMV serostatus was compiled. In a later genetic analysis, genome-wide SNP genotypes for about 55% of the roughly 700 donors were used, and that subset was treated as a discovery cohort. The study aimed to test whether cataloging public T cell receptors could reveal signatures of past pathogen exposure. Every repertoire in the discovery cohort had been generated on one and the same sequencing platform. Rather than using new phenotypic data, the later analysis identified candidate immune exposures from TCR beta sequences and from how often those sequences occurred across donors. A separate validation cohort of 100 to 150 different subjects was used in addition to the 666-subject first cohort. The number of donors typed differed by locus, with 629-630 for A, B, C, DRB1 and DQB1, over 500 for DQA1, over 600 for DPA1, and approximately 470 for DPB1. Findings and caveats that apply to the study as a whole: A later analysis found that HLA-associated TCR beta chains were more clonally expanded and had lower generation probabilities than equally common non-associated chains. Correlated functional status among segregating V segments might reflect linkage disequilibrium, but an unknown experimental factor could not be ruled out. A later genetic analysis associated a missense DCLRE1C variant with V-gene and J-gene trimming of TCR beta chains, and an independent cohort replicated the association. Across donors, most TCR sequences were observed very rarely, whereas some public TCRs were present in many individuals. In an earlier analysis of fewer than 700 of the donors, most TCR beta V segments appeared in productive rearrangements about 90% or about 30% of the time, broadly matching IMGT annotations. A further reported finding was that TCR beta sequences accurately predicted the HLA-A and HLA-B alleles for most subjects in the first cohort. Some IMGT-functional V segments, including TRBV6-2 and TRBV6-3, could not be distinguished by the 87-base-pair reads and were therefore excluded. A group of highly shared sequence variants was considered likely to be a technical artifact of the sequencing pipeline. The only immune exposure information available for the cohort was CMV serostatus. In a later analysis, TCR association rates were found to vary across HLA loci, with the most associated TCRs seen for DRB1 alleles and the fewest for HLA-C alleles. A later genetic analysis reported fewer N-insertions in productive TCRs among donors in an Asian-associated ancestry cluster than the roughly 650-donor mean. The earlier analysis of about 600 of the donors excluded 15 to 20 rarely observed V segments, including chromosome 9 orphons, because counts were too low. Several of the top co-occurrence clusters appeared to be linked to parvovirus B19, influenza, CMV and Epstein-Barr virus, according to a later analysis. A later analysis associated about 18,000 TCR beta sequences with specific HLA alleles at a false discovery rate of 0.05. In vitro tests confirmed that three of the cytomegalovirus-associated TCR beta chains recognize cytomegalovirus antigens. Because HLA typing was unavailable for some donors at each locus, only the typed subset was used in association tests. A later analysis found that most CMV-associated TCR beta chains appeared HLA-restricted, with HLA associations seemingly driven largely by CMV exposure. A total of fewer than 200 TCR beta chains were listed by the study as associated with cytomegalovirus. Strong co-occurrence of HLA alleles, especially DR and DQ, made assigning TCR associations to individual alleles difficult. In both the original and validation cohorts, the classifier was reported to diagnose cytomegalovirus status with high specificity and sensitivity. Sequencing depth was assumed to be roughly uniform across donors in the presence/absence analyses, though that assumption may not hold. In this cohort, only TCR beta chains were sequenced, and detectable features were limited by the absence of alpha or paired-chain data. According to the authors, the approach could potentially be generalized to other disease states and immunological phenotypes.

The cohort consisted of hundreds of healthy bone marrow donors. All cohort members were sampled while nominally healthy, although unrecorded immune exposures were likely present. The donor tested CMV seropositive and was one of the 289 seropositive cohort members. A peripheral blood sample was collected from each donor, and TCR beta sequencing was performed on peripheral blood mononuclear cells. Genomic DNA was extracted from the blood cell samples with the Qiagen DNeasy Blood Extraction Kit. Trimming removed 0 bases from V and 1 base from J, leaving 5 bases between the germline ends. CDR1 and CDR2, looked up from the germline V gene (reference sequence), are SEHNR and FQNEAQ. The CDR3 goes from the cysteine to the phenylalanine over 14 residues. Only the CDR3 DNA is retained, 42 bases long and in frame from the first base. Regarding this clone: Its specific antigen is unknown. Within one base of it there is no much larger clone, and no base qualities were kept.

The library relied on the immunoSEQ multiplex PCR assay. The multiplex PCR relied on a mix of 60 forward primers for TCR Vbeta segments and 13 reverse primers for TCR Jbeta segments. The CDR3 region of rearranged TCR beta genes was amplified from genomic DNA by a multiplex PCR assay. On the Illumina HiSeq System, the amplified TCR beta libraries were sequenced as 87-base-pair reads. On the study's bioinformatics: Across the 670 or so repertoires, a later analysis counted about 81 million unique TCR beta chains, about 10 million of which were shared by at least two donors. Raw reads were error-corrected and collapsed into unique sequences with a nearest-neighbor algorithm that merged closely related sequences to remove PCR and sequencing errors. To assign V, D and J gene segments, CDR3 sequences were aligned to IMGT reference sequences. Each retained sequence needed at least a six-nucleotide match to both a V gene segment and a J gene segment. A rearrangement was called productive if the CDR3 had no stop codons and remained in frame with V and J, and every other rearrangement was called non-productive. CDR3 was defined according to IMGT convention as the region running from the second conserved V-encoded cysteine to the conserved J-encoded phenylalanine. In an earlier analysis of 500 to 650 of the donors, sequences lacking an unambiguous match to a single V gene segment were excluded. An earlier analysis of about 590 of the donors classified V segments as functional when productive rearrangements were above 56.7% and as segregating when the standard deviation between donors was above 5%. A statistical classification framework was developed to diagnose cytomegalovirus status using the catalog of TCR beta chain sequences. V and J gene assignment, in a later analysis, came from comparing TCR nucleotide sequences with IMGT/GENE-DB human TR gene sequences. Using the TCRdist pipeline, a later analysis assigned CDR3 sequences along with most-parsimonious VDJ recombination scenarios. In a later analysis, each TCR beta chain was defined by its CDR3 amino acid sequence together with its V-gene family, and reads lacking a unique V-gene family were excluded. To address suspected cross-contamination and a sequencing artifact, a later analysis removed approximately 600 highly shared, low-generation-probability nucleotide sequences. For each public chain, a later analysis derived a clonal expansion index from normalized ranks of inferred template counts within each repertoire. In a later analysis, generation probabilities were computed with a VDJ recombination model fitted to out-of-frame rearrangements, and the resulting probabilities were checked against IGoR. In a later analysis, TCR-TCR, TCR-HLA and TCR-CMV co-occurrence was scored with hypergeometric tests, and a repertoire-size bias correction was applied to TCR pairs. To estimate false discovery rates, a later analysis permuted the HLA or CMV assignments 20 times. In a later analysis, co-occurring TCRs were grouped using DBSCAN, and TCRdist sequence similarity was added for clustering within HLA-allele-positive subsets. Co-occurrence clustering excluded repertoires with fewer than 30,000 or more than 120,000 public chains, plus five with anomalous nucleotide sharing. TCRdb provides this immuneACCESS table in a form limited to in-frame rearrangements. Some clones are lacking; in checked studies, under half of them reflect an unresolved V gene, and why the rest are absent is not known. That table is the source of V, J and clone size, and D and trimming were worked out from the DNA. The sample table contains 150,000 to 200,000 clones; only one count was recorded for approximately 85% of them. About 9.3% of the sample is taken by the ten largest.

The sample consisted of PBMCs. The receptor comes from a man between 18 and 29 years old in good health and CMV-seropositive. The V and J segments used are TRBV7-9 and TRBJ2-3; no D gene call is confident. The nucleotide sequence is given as TGTGCCAGCAGCTTAGCGTGGCGCACAGATACGCAGTATTTT. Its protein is CASSLAWRTDTQYF.